This TCR beta chain is from a study of blood T cell repertoires in COVID-19. Across the study: COVID-19 samples collected from the United States, Italy and Spain covered acute and convalescent phases.

The assay was immunoSEQ multiplex PCR, and TCRdb's table has in-frame clones only and misses some. This sample carries 200,000 to 250,000 clones, just over 85% of them seen once, and the ten largest clones take 5.9%. Germline loops: CDR1 MNHEY, CDR2 SVGEGT. The CDR3 length is 17 residues. Details on this clone: At one end the junction does not follow the germline gene, possibly because of a read error.

Sequences were obtained from peripheral blood. V is TRBV6-2 or TRBV6-3 and J is TRBJ2-1; 14 nucleotides match TRBD2. The source is a man older than 75 with acute or convalescent COVID-19. The chain's CDR3 is CASSNHPGLAGVPKEVF. Written as DNA, the CDR3 is TGTGCCAGCAGTAACCACCCGGGACTAGCGGGAGTCCCTAAGGAGGTCTTC.